This paragraph reports one T cell receptor (beta chain). Its antigen remains unidentified. V lost 5 bases and J lost 2; bases outside the gene matches: 8. The germline V gene encodes CDR1 SGHTA and CDR2 FQGNSA. CDR3 length: 15 amino acids. The sample is drawn from a study of T cells after yellow fever vaccination. General observations from the study: Primary-vaccination clones mostly resurfaced post-booster (96% CD4, 75% to 90% CD8). The presence of abundant clonotypes contaminating from the bulk population was possible in FACS-sorted repertoires.

Generation of TCR cDNA used 5'RACE template switching (which added a universal primer site and UMIs). TCRdb re-called the 5' RACE reads through MiXCR, storing one row per CDR3 protein. The sample lists more than 450,000 distinct CDR3 sequences; 21% were seen once. The V and J genes are TRBV7-2 and TRBJ2-5; 7 bases map to TRBD2. This receptor was identified in a man younger than 30 who received the YFV17D yellow fever vaccine. The sequences come from PBMCs, collected more than 20 days after the first yellow fever vaccination. CDR3 sequence (DNA): TGTGCCAGCAGCCAGCGCACGGGGGGACAAGAGACCCAGTACTTC. Translated, it gives CASSQRTGGQETQYF.